The next 7 T cell receptor beta chains were all read from a single sample in a study of beta chain features in type 1 diabetes. The study reverse transcribed the entire isolated RNA, so it sequenced expressed TCRB transcripts. The repertoire was sequenced with immunoSEQ multiplex PCR; TCRdb's copy has only in-frame clones and lacks some. The table includes 38,000 or so clones, 64% detected once. The sequenced sample was Tregs from blood. Receptors originate from a woman aged 25 to 45 in good health.

The table lists this clone with a few counts. This chain joins TRBV7-2 and TRBJ2-6; the match to TRBD1 covers 9 bases. After removal of 5 bases from V and 0 bases from J, the junction contained 8 bases not matched to a gene. The CDR3 runs to 18 residues. The germline V gene encodes CDR1 SGHTA and CDR2 FQGNSA. CDR3 protein: CASSLRGTGLSGANVLTF. DNA for the CDR3: TGTGCCAGCAGCCTAAGGGGGACAGGGCTCTCTGGGGCCAACGTCCTGACTTTC. Variable domain in full (rest from reference TRBV7-2 and TRBJ2-6): GAGVSQSPSNKVTEKGKDVELRCDPISGHTALYWYRQSLGQGLEFLIYFQGNSAPDKSGLPSDRFSAERTGGSVSTLTIQRTQQEDSAVYLCASSLRGTGLSGANVLTFGAGSRLTVL.

The chain has TRBV21-1 and TRBJ1-5; TRBD1, as called in the table, went unchecked against the DNA. TRBV21-1 is tagged as a pseudogene. The CDR3 loop spans 17 amino acids. The CDR3 sequence: CASTLRGTGAYYQPQHF. The CDR3 nucleotides are TGTGCCAGCACCCTAAGGGGGACCGGTGCCTACTATCAGCCCCAGCATTTT.

Written as DNA, the CDR3 is TGCGCCAGCAGCTCTGGACTAGCGGGAGGGCTCTCCTACAATGAGCAGTTCTTC. Its protein product is CASSSGLAGGLSYNEQFF. The rearrangement uses TRBV5-1 and TRBJ2-1, with 15 nucleotides matching TRBD2. The junction had 4 bases not matched to a gene; V was cut back by 3 bases and J by 0 bases. Germline-derived CDR1 and CDR2 are SGHRS and YFSETQ. CDR3 length: 18 amino acids. Full variable domain (rest looked up from reference TRBV5-1 and TRBJ2-1): KAGVTQTPRYLIKTRGQQVTLSCSPISGHRSVSWYQQTPGQGLQFLFEYFSETQRNKGNFPGRFSGRQFSNSRSEMNVSTLELGDSALYLCASSSGLAGGLSYNEQFFGPGTRLTVL.

The chain uses TRBV7-2 and TRBJ2-7; weak D call: TRBD2 (6 bases). The CDR3 consists of 15 residues. V shed 5 bases and J shed 0 bases, with 14 bases lying between them. Per germline, CDR1 SGHTA and CDR2 FQGNSA. The CDR3 DNA reads TGTGCCAGCAGCCCTGGTCTAGCGAGCTCCTACGAGCAGTACTTC. Translated, it gives CASSPGLASSYEQYF.

V and J are TRBV18 and TRBJ1-1, with 7 bases identical to TRBD1. Germline loops: CDR1 KGHSH, CDR2 LQKENI. The CDR3 has 14 residues. With 4 bases clipped from V and 5 bases from J, the junction kept 7 bases outside the gene matches. The chain's CDR3 is CASSQQTGRTEAFF. The CDR3 DNA reads as TGTGCCAGCTCACAGCAGACAGGGAGGACTGAAGCTTTCTTT.

The chain employs TRBV7-8 and TRBJ2-7; no definite D call. Trimming took 5 bases from V and 4 from J, leaving 6 bases between them. From germline, CDR1 is SGHVS and CDR2 FQNEAQ. The CDR3 covers 11 residues. This CDR3 is CASSPLYEQYF. DNA of the CDR3: TGTGCCAGCAGCCCCCTTTACGAGCAGTACTTC.

This clone is a singleton in its sample. This sequence joins TRBV5-6 and TRBJ2-1, with 7 bases identical to TRBD1. Looked up from germline, CDR1 is SGHDT and CDR2 is YYEEEE. V shed 3 bases, J shed 5 bases, and the junction held 11 bases outside the gene matches. The CDR3 consists of 16 residues. CDR3 sequence reads: CASSWWGQFLHNEQFF. CDR3 DNA: TGTGCCAGCAGCTGGTGGGGACAGTTTCTCCACAATGAGCAGTTCTTC.